This T cell receptor beta chain was captured by sequencing in a study of T cell responses to AZD1222 COVID-19 vaccine. Findings and limits, study-wide: Donor demographics were predominantly white British with a female majority; clonal diversity may be underestimated.

Germline loops: CDR1 LNHDA, CDR2 SQIVND (reference sequence). The CDR3 sequence is 15 residues long. Deletions cut 2 bases from V and 2 bases from J, with 9 bases between. On this clone: Its target is not known.

Some clones are missing from TCRdb's copy, which holds only in-frame ones; the method was immunoSEQ multiplex PCR. The sample holds around 250,000 clones, over 85% seen once. V is TRBV19 and J is TRBJ2-2; D is uncertain. Sequencing used peripheral blood, obtained on day 0 of AZD1222 vaccination. The receptor was derived from an adult in good health. CDR3 sequence (DNA): TGTGCCAGTAGTATACCCACCACTAACACCGGGGAGCTGTTTTTT. It specifies CASSIPTTNTGELFF.